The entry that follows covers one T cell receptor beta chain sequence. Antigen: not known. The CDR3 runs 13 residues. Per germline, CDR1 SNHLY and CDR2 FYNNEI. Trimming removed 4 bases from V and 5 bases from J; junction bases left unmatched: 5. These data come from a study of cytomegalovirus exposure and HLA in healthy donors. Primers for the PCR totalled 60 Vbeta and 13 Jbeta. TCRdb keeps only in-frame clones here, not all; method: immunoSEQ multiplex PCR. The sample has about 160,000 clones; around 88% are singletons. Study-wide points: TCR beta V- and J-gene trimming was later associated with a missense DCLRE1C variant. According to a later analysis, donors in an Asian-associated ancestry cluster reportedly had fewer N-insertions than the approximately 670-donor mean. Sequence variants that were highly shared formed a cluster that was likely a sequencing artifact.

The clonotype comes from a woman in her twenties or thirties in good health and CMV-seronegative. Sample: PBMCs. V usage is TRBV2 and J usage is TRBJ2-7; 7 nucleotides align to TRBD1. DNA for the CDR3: TGTGCCAGCAGTGGACAGGGTGTCCACGAGCAGTACTTC. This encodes CASSGQGVHEQYF.